This TCR beta chain was recorded in a study of PD-L1 blockade in urothelial cancer. Time point: pretreatment peripheral blood. The repertoire was sequenced with immunoSEQ multiplex PCR; TCRdb's copy has only in-frame clones and lacks some. The repertoire holds 90,000 or so clones, with 90% as singletons. Germline V gene sequence: CDR1 SGHDT, CDR2 YYEEEE. The ends were cut back, 0 bases at V and 8 bases at J, with 14 bases in the middle. The CDR3 loop spans 14 amino acids. Source: PBMCs, taken around atezolizumab (anti-PD-L1) treatment. The receptor comes from a man in his 60s with urothelial cancer. V gene TRBV5-6 combines with J gene TRBJ1-2; tentative D call: TRBD1 (5 bases). CDR3 amino acids: CASSLVTAGRGYTF. CDR3 nucleotide sequence: TGTGCCAGCAGCTTGGTTACGGCAGGGAGGGGCTACACCTTC. The entire variable domain, with the rest obtained from reference TRBV5-6 and TRBJ1-2, is as follows: DAGVTQSPTHLIKTRGQQVTLRCSPKSGHDTVSWYQQALGQGPQFIFQYYEEEERQRGNFPDRFSGHQFPNYSSELNVNALLLGDSALYLCASSLVTAGRGYTFGSGTRLTVV.